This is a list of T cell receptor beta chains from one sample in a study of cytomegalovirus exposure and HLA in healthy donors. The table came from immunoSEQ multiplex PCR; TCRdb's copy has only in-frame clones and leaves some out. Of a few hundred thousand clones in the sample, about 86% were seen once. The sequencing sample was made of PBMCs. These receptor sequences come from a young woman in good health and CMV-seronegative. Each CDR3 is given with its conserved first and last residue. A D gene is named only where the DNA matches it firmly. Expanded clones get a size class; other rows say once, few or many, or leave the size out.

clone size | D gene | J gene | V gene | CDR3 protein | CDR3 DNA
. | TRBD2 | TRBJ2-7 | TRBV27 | CASSFKSGGYEQYF | TGTGCCAGCAGTTTCAAGTCGGGGGGATACGAGCAGTACTTC
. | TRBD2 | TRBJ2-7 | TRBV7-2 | CASSFQSGGTSSQYF | TGTGCCAGCAGCTTCCAATCCGGAGGGACTAGCAGTCAGTACTTC
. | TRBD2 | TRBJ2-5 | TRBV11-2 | CASSSEGLAGHQETQYF | TGTGCCAGCAGCTCGGAGGGACTAGCGGGACACCAAGAGACCCAGTACTTC
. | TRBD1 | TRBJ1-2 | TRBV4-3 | CASSQTDRDRGYTF | TGCGCCAGCAGCCAGACTGACAGGGATCGGGGCTACACCTTC
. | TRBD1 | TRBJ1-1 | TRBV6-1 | CASSVRQGADRGAFF | TGTGCCAGCAGTGTTCGACAGGGGGCTGATCGGGGAGCTTTCTTT
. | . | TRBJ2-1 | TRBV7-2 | CASSFSGFSYNEQFF | TGTGCCAGCAGCTTCTCAGGATTCTCCTACAATGAGCAGTTCTTC
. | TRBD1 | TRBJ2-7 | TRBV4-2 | CASSQDPLHRGYEQYF | TGTGCCAGCAGCCAAGATCCTTTGCACAGGGGCTACGAGCAGTACTTC
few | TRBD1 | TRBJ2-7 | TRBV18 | CASSPGMDRGAYEQYF | TGTGCCAGCTCACCAGGGATGGACAGGGGGGCCTACGAGCAGTACTTC
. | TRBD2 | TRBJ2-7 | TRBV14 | CASSRFPPGLAVYEQYF | TGTGCCAGCAGCCGCTTTCCGCCGGGACTAGCGGTCTACGAGCAGTACTTC
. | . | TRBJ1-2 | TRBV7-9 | CASSPGGYGYTF | TGTGCCAGCAGCCCGGGAGGTTATGGCTACACCTTC
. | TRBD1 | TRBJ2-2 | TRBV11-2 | CASGRTGGGAGELFF | TGTGCCAGCGGACGGACAGGGGGTGGAGCCGGGGAGCTGTTTTTT
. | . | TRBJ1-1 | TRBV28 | CASTPRRGRYTEAFF | TGTGCCAGCACCCCACGGCGGGGGCGTTATACTGAAGCTTTCTTT
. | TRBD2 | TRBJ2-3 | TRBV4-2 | CASSPLLAGGPTDTQYF | TGTGCCAGCAGCCCTCTCTTAGCGGGAGGCCCCACAGATACGCAGTATTTT
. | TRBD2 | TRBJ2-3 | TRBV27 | CASSLENGLAELNTDTQYF | TGTGCCAGCAGTTTAGAGAACGGACTAGCGGAGCTGAACACAGATACGCAGTATTTT
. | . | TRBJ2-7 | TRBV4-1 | CASSQESSATYEQYF | TGCGCCAGCAGCCAAGAGTCTAGCGCCACCTACGAGCAGTACTTC
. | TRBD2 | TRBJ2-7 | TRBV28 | CASSLGWGTGLAPYEQYF | TGTGCCAGCAGTTTGGGTTGGGGTACGGGACTAGCTCCCTACGAGCAGTACTTC
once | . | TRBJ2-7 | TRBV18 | CASSPSGDNYEQYF | TGTGCCAGCTCACCATCAGGGGATAACTACGAGCAGTACTTC
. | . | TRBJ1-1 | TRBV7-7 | CASSLEGGTEAFF | TGTGCTAGCAGCTTAGAAGGGGGCACTGAAGCTTTCTTT
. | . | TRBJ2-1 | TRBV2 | CASSEALRSQSSYNEQFF | TGTGCCAGCAGTGAAGCGCTTCGTAGCCAGAGCTCCTACAATGAGCAGTTCTTC
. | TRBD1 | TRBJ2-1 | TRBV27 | CASSVDRVGNEQFF | TGTGCCAGCAGTGTCGACAGGGTAGGGAATGAGCAGTTCTTC
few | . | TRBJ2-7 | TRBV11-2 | CASSHTGSEQYF | TGTGCCAGCAGCCATACAGGGTCCGAGCAGTACTTC
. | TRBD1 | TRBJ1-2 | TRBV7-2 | CASSPGTGHGYTF | TGTGCCAGCAGCCCTGGGACAGGGCATGGCTACACCTTC
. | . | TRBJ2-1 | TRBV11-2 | CASSLKVAAGNEQFF | TGTGCCAGCAGCTTAAAAGTAGCGGCGGGCAATGAGCAGTTCTTC
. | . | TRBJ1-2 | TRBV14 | CASRLTGDYGYTF | TGTGCCAGCCGCCTGACGGGGGACTATGGCTACACCTTC
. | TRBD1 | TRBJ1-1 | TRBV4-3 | CASSHLQGASTEAFF | TGCGCCAGCAGCCACCTACAGGGGGCGAGCACTGAAGCTTTCTTT
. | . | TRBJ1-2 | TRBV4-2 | CASSQGTENYGYTF | TGTGCCAGCAGCCAAGGGACAGAGAACTATGGCTACACCTTC